Below are 7 T cell receptor beta chains sequenced from a single sample in a study of blood T cell repertoires in COVID-19. TCRdb keeps only in-frame clones here, not all; method: immunoSEQ multiplex PCR. The sample lists under 110,000 clones; about 90% were seen once. Sample: peripheral blood. Receptor source: a man aged 50-59 years with acute or convalescent COVID-19.

V and J are TRBV12-3 or TRBV12-4 and TRBJ2-1; a weak D match, TRBD2 (5 bases). This CDR3 has 12 residues. Trimming pared 0 bases from V and 13 bases from J, leaving 10 bases between. CDR3 coding DNA: TGTGCCAGCAGTTTAGCGCGGGCAGTCCAGTTCTTC. Translation gives CASSLARAVQFF.

This chain links TRBV6-2 or TRBV6-3 with TRBJ1-1, with D possibly TRBD1 on 6 matching bases. The germline gives CDR1 MNHEY, CDR2 SVGEGT. This CDR3 comprises 15 residues. V lost 5 bases, J lost 4 bases, and 17 bases lay in between. The CDR3 DNA sequence: TGTGCCAGCAGTAACCACCGACAGGCGCGCACTGAAGCTTTCTTT. Protein sequence: CASSNHRQARTEAFF.

The chain couples TRBV6-5 to TRBJ2-7, with D possibly being TRBD2 (7 bases). Germline V gene sequence: CDR1 MNHEY, CDR2 SVGAGI. This CDR3 spans 15 amino acids. V was shortened by 2 bases and J by 6 bases, with 17 bases between the two germline ends. CDR3 nucleotide sequence: TGTGCCAGCAGTTACGGTTTATGGGGGGGCGGCGAGCAGTACTTC. It specifies CASSYGLWGGGEQYF.

This chain links TRBV5-1 with TRBJ1-6; the D gene is possibly TRBD1 (6 bases). V gave up 2 bases and J gave up 7 bases, with 7 bases separating them. CDR3 length: 13 residues. Germline V gene lookup returns CDR1 SGHRS and CDR2 YFSETQ. CDR3 region: CASSLQGNSPLHF. CDR3 in DNA: TGCGCCAGCAGCTTACAGGGCAATTCACCCCTCCACTTT.

This chain joins TRBV6-5 and TRBJ1-2; 8 bases map to TRBD1. V dropped 8 bases and J dropped 8; count of bases not matched to a gene: 10. Germline CDR1 is MNHEY and CDR2 is SVGAGI. The CDR3 is 13 residues long. CDR3 sequence (DNA): TGTGCCAGCCAAAACTACAGGGGGGACGGCTACACCTTC. It codes for CASQNYRGDGYTF.

V gene TRBV14 combines with J gene TRBJ2-1; 8 bases align to TRBD2. The CDR3 is 14 residues long. V gave up 4 bases and J gave up 9 bases; unmatched junction bases: 8. CDR1 SGHDN and CDR2 FVKESK come from the germline V gene. CDR3 coding DNA: TGTGCCAGCAGCCCTAGGACTAGCAGGGGTGAGCAGTTCTTC. Translated, it gives CASSPRTSRGEQFF.

The rearrangement joins TRBV4-3 to TRBJ1-2; 8 positions match TRBD1. The germline V gene encodes CDR1 LGHNA and CDR2 YSLEER. The J segment lost 4 bases and the V segment lost 1 base, leaving 5 bases of the junction unmatched. This CDR3 is 15 amino acids long. CDR3 protein: CASSQAQTGGYGYTF. The CDR3 region has the DNA TGCGCCAGCAGCCAAGCCCAAACAGGGGGCTATGGCTACACCTTC.